These T cell receptor beta chains were read from a single sample in a study of tumor-infiltrating lymphocytes in primary liver carcinoma. TCRdb redid the calling of the multiplex PCR reads with MiXCR, one entry per CDR3 protein. The table has tens of thousands of distinct CDR3 sequences, 71% seen once. Source material: liver tumor tissue from sampling region 4. The receptors shown here come from a man aged 40-55 years with primary liver carcinoma and hepatitis B virus infection. CDR3s include the opening cysteine and the closing phenylalanine or tryptophan. The D gene is left open where the match is weak. Clone sizes are given selectively: once, few, many, or a class where the clone is expanded.

clone_size,j_call,d_call,v_call,cdr3_nt,cdr3_aa
many,TRBJ2-1,TRBD2,TRBV29-1,TGCAGCGTTGCCCAACGGGAGGAGGGTGAGCAGTTCTTC,CSVAQREEGEQFF
-,TRBJ1-2,-,TRBV28,TGTGCCAGCAGTTTCGAGCAGAGCTACACGTTC,CASSFEQSYTF
once,TRBJ2-3,-,TRBV29-1,TGCAGGTTCCGGGCAACTAGCACAGATGCGCAGTATTTT,CRFRATSTDAQYF
once,TRBJ2-1,TRBD2,TRBV11-2,TGTGCCAGCAGCTTAGAGGTCCTAGCGGGAATGAATGAGCCCTTCTTC,CASSLEVLAGMNEPFF
-,TRBJ2-7,-,TRBV4-3,TGCGCCAACAGCCCCGATCGAGCTGGAGGCTACGAGCAGTACTTC,CANSPDRAGGYEQYF
-,TRBJ2-1,-,TRBV4-2,TGTGCCAGCAGCCCTGGGCTAGGGAACCACAATGAGCAGCCCTTC,CASSPGLGNHNEQPF
once,TRBJ2-3,-,TRBV28,TGTGCCAGCAGTCTCTGCGGGAATCAGCCCCAGTATTTT,CASSLCGNQPQYF
-,TRBJ2-7,-,TRBV6-1,TGTGCCAGTACAAACGGGAGCTTGTTCTACGAGCAGTACTTC,CASTNGSLFYEQYF
few,TRBJ2-7,TRBD1,TRBV5-4,TGTGCCAGCATCCCGACCGGGACAGGGATCAACGAGCAGTACTTC,CASIPTGTGINEQYF
-,TRBJ2-7,TRBD1,TRBV11-2,TGTACCAGCAGTTTCGAACAGGGGGCTTACGAGCAGTGCTTC,CTSSFEQGAYEQCF
-,TRBJ1-1,-,TRBV5-4,TGTGCCAGCAGCTTTCCCAGGGTGAACACTGAGGCTTTCTTT,CASSFPRVNTEAFF
-,TRBJ2-1,-,TRBV29-1,TGTAGCGTTGAAAGCAACAATGAGCAGCTCTTC,CSVESNNEQLF
-,TRBJ2-7,TRBD1,TRBV4-1,TGCGCCAGCAGCTTCCCCGGGACAGGGAGGGAGCAGTACTTC,CASSFPGTGREQYF
-,TRBJ2-3,-,TRBV7-9,TGTGTCAGCAGCCCAAACAGTGGAGATACGCAGTATTTT,CVSSPNSGDTQYF
-,TRBJ2-7,-,TRBV29-1,TGCAGCGCCCTTTTTCAGGGTCACCACGAGCAGTACTTC,CSALFQGHHEQYF
many,TRBJ2-3,-,TRBV28,TGTGCCAGCAGTTCCTCCGTGGATACGCAGTATTTT,CASSSSVDTQYF
-,TRBJ2-3,-,TRBV5-1,TGCGCCAGCAGCTTGGACGGGAGTATGACAAATACGCAGTATTTT,CASSLDGSMTNTQYF
once,TRBJ2-3,-,TRBV10-3,TGTGCCATCGAGGAGGGGTACACAGATACGCACTATTTT,CAIEEGYTDTHYF
-,TRBJ2-5,-,TRBV6-1,TGTGCCAGCAGAAGGGCCTCCTCGGGGGAGACCCAGTACTTC,CASRRASSGETQYF
-,TRBJ1-1,-,TRBV4-2,TGTTCCAGCAGCCAAGAGTACGGGCAGGGTTTTTGGACTGAAGCTTTCTTC,CSSSQEYGQGFWTEAFF
-,TRBJ2-7,-,TRBV6-1,TGTGCCAGCAGCGCCGGAGGGAATAGCTACGAGCAGTACTTC,CASSAGGNSYEQYF
-,TRBJ2-4,-,TRBV12-3/TRBV12-4,TGTCCCAGCAGTATATGGGATGGGGCGGACATAGCCAAAAACATTCAGTACTTC,CPSSIWDGADIAKNIQYF
-,TRBJ2-1,-,TRBV11-3,TGTGCTAGCAGCCCTGCCGGGAATAGCGAGAGGGAGCAGTTCTTC,CASSPAGNSEREQFF
-,TRBJ2-1,TRBD2,TRBV11-2,TGTGCCAGCAAGAGAGGTAGCGGGAGGGCCGGTTACAGTGAGGGGTTCTTC,CASKRGSGRAGYSEGFF
many,TRBJ1-5,TRBD1,TRBV12-3/TRBV12-4,TGTGCCAGCAGAAACTCTCAGGGGGCCGCTAATCAGCCCCAGCATTTT,CASRNSQGAANQPQHF
many,TRBJ2-7,-,TRBV28,TGTACCAGCAGCCCCCGTTACGAGCAGTACTTC,CTSSPRYEQYF
-,TRBJ2-2,TRBD1,TRBV5-1,TGCGCCAGCAACTTGGGGACAGGTTCCGGGGAGCTGTTTTTT,CASNLGTGSGELFF
-,TRBJ2-3,TRBD2,TRBV7-8,TGTGCCAGCAGCTACGGACTAGCGTATGACACAGATACGCAGTATTTT,CASSYGLAYDTDTQYF
-,TRBJ2-7,-,TRBV4-3,TGCGCCAGCAGCCAAGATCGGGAGACTCCCCACGAGCTATACTTC,CASSQDRETPHELYF
-,TRBJ1-1,-,TRBV6-1,TGTATCAGCACTACACAGGGCGGGAACACTGAAGCTTTCTTT,CISTTQGGNTEAFF
-,TRBJ2-3,-,TRBV6-5,TGTGCCAACAGTCTAGCCTCGGGACACGGGTCTGATACACAGTATTTT,CANSLASGHGSDTQYF
-,TRBJ2-2,TRBD1,TRBV5-6,TGTGCCAGCAGTCCCGGGACAGGTGTCATCGGGGAGTTGTTTTTT,CASSPGTGVIGELFF
-,TRBJ2-1,TRBD2,TRBV11-1,TGTGCCAGCAGCTCCCCCTCTACTAGCGGGAGTCGAAATGAGCAGCTCTTC,CASSSPSTSGSRNEQLF
-,TRBJ2-1,-,TRBV10-2,TGCGCCAACGGGGGCTACTACAATGAGCAATTCTTC,CANGGYYNEQFF
-,TRBJ2-2,TRBD2,TRBV7-6,TGTGCCAGCTGCCCCCTCCCGGGACTAGCGGGAAACACCGGGGAGCTGTTTTTT,CASCPLPGLAGNTGELFF
-,TRBJ2-1,-,TRBV5-1,TGCGCCAGCAGCTATGTGGGGGGACCTTACAATGAGAACTTCTTC,CASSYVGGPYNENFF
-,TRBJ1-1,-,TRBV11-2,TGTGCCAACACTGGTGGCAAGGTGAACACTGAAGCTTTCTTC,CANTGGKVNTEAFF
-,TRBJ1-1,-,TRBV29-1,TGCAGCGTTGTGGGAGTGAACACTGAAGTTTTCTTT,CSVVGVNTEVFF
-,TRBJ2-2,-,TRBV29-1,TGCAGCGTTGATAGACAGGGACGGGGCGGGGAGCTGTTTTTC,CSVDRQGRGGELFF
-,TRBJ2-3,-,TRBV6-2/TRBV6-3,TGTGCCAGCAGCTCCGGGGCCCGCCCAGATACGCAGTATTTT,CASSSGARPDTQYF
-,TRBJ2-1,-,TRBV5-4,TGTGCCAGCAGCTTGTGGGGGCGTGCGGGTGAGCAGTTCTTC,CASSLWGRAGEQFF
once,TRBJ2-2,-,TRBV11-1,TGTGCCAGCAGCCCGGGGGTCGGGGCGAGCACCCGGGAGCTGTTTTTT,CASSPGVGASTRELFF
-,TRBJ1-1,-,TRBV10-3,TGTGCCATCCGGGACTGGGACACTGAAGCTTTCTTT,CAIRDWDTEAFF
many,TRBJ2-1,TRBD2,TRBV12-3/TRBV12-4,TGTGCCAGCAGTTTAGAAGCTAGCGGGTCGCTGCCCTCCTACAATGAGCAGTTCTTC,CASSLEASGSLPSYNEQFF
few,TRBJ2-1,TRBD1,TRBV11-3,TGTGCCAGCAGCCCAGCAGGACAGGGGGTGGTAGATGAGCAGTTCTTC,CASSPAGQGVVDEQFF
once,TRBJ2-3,TRBD2,TRBV4-1,TGCTCCAGCAGCCGTCTGGGAGGGGATACGCAGTATTTT,CSSSRLGGDTQYF
many,TRBJ2-7,-,TRBV11-1,TGTGCCAGCAGCTTATGGCCGGCGGGTGAAAGCTCCTACGAGCAGTACTTC,CASSLWPAGESSYEQYF
-,TRBJ2-5,TRBD2,TRBV11-3,TGTGCCAGCAGCACAGGGATTAGCGGGAGTGGGGAGACCCAGTACTTC,CASSTGISGSGETQYF
-,TRBJ2-3,TRBD1,TRBV24-1,TGTGCCACCAGTGATTCTTTAGGACAGGCAATTCCAGATACGCAGTATTTT,CATSDSLGQAIPDTQYF
-,TRBJ2-1,TRBD1,TRBV11-2,TGCGCCAACAGCCCCGGGACAGGGGCTAAAGATGAGCAGTTCTTC,CANSPGTGAKDEQFF
-,TRBJ2-2,-,TRBV29-1,TGTAGCGTCGGAGGCGCGGGAACTGGGAAGCTGTTTTTT,CSVGGAGTGKLFF
-,TRBJ2-7,-,TRBV24-1,TGTGCCACCAGCACCGGCAGCTCCTACAATCAGTACTTT,CATSTGSSYNQYF
many,TRBJ2-3,-,TRBV5-1,TGCGCCAGCAGCTTGGGACACAACACAGATACGCAGTATTTT,CASSLGHNTDTQYF